This is a list of T cell receptor beta chains from one sample in a study of shared clonotypes between healthy human individuals. The repertoire was sequenced with immunoSEQ multiplex PCR; TCRdb's copy has only in-frame clones and lacks some. The sample yields fewer than 850,000 clones, 90% to 98% seen once. Sequencing was carried out using naive CD8+ T cells sorted from blood. The receptors originated from a man aged 25 to 45 in good health. Each CDR3 is given with its conserved first and last residue. D genes are given only for firm matches. Where a row states a size, it is once, few, many or the class of an expanded clone; other rows omit it.

CDR3nt: TGCAGCGCCTCCCAGACTAGCGGGAGCTCCTACGAGCAGTACTTC; CDR3aa: CSASQTSGSSYEQYF; d_gene: TRBD2; len: 15; j_gene: TRBJ2-7; abundance: NA; v_gene: TRBV29-1
CDR3nt: TGTGCCAGCAGCTATGGGACAGGGCCCGGGCAATGGAGGTTCTTC; CDR3aa: CASSYGTGPGQWRFF; d_gene: TRBD1; len: 15; j_gene: TRBJ2-1; abundance: NA; v_gene: TRBV11-1
CDR3nt: TGCAGCGTTTTTGTTGAATCTAACGCGTACGAGCAGTACTTC; CDR3aa: CSVFVESNAYEQYF; d_gene: NA; len: 14; j_gene: TRBJ2-7; abundance: NA; v_gene: TRBV29-1
CDR3nt: TGTGCCAGTACTACGGACAGGCGGTTTGGTCAGCCCCAGCATTTT; CDR3aa: CASTTDRRFGQPQHF; d_gene: TRBD1; len: 15; j_gene: TRBJ1-5; abundance: NA; v_gene: TRBV19
CDR3nt: TGTGCCAGCACCCCGGGGCTAGCGGGGTACAATGAGCAGTTCTTC; CDR3aa: CASTPGLAGYNEQFF; d_gene: TRBD2; len: 15; j_gene: TRBJ2-1; abundance: NA; v_gene: TRBV13
CDR3nt: TGCGCCAGCAGCCACCATGCCGGGACGGAGAACAATGAGCAGTTCTTC; CDR3aa: CASSHHAGTENNEQFF; d_gene: NA; len: 16; j_gene: TRBJ2-1; abundance: NA; v_gene: TRBV4-1
CDR3nt: TGTGCCAGCAGCCCCGCCGAGTACCAAGAGACCCAGTACTTC; CDR3aa: CASSPAEYQETQYF; d_gene: NA; len: 14; j_gene: TRBJ2-5; abundance: NA; v_gene: TRBV7-9
CDR3nt: TGTGCCAGCAGCTTAGATTTTAGCGGGACGTACGAGCAGTACTTC; CDR3aa: CASSLDFSGTYEQYF; d_gene: TRBD2; len: 15; j_gene: TRBJ2-7; abundance: NA; v_gene: TRBV7-2
CDR3nt: TGTGCCAGCAGCGAAGCGAACACCGGGGAGCTGTTTTTT; CDR3aa: CASSEANTGELFF; d_gene: NA; len: 13; j_gene: TRBJ2-2; abundance: NA; v_gene: TRBV9
CDR3nt: TGCGCCAGCAGCCAAACGGGAGCGTCTGGAAACACCATATATTTT; CDR3aa: CASSQTGASGNTIYF; d_gene: NA; len: 15; j_gene: TRBJ1-3; abundance: NA; v_gene: TRBV4-1
CDR3nt: TGTGCCAGCAGTGGGACTAGCGGGCTTCTGGTTGAGCAGTTCTTC; CDR3aa: CASSGTSGLLVEQFF; d_gene: TRBD2; len: 15; j_gene: TRBJ2-1; abundance: NA; v_gene: TRBV28
CDR3nt: TGTGCCAGTAGAAAAAACACCATAGATACGCAGTATTTT; CDR3aa: CASRKNTIDTQYF; d_gene: NA; len: 13; j_gene: TRBJ2-3; abundance: once; v_gene: TRBV19
CDR3nt: TGCAGCGTAACCGGGACAGGGAGGTACGAGCAGTACTTC; CDR3aa: CSVTGTGRYEQYF; d_gene: TRBD1; len: 13; j_gene: TRBJ2-7; abundance: few; v_gene: TRBV29-1
CDR3nt: TGTGCCAGCAGCTCCCGTAGACTAGCTAAGCAGTACTTC; CDR3aa: CASSSRRLAKQYF; d_gene: TRBD2; len: 13; j_gene: TRBJ2-7; abundance: once; v_gene: TRBV7-2
CDR3nt: TGTGCCAGCAGTTTATTGGCTAGCGGAGCCTACAATGAGCAGTTCTTC; CDR3aa: CASSLLASGAYNEQFF; d_gene: TRBD2; len: 16; j_gene: TRBJ2-1; abundance: NA; v_gene: TRBV27
CDR3nt: TGCGCCAGCAGCTCCGGGACAGGGGTCAATGAGCAGTTCTTC; CDR3aa: CASSSGTGVNEQFF; d_gene: TRBD1; len: 14; j_gene: TRBJ2-1; abundance: NA; v_gene: TRBV5-1
CDR3nt: TGTGCCAGCAGTTTGTATTCGGGAGGGACCTACGAGCAGTACTTC; CDR3aa: CASSLYSGGTYEQYF; d_gene: TRBD2; len: 15; j_gene: TRBJ2-7; abundance: NA; v_gene: TRBV27
CDR3nt: TGCAGCGTTGAAGTAGGGGACAGTTACACCGGGGAGCTGTTTTTT; CDR3aa: CSVEVGDSYTGELFF; d_gene: TRBD1; len: 15; j_gene: TRBJ2-2; abundance: once; v_gene: TRBV29-1
CDR3nt: TGTGCCAGCAGCCCCGTCCCCGGGTACGAGCAGTACTTC; CDR3aa: CASSPVPGYEQYF; d_gene: NA; len: 13; j_gene: TRBJ2-7; abundance: NA; v_gene: TRBV14
CDR3nt: TGTGCCAGCAGCTTGGGGGACTCGGGCATGGATACGCAGTATTTT; CDR3aa: CASSLGDSGMDTQYF; d_gene: NA; len: 15; j_gene: TRBJ2-3; abundance: NA; v_gene: TRBV7-9
CDR3nt: TGTGCCAGCAGCGTACAACACCTCCCTAGGGAGCAGTTCTTC; CDR3aa: CASSVQHLPREQFF; d_gene: NA; len: 14; j_gene: TRBJ2-1; abundance: NA; v_gene: TRBV9
CDR3nt: TGTGCCAGCAGTTTAAATGGGAGGGCCTCATCCCACGAGCAGTACTTC; CDR3aa: CASSLNGRASSHEQYF; d_gene: TRBD2; len: 16; j_gene: TRBJ2-7; abundance: NA; v_gene: TRBV27
CDR3nt: TGTGCCAGCAGCGTAGCGCCCACCGGGTCCAAGGACGAGCAGTACTTC; CDR3aa: CASSVAPTGSKDEQYF; d_gene: NA; len: 16; j_gene: TRBJ2-7; abundance: NA; v_gene: TRBV9
CDR3nt: TGTGCCAGCAGCTTAACGAGGTGGACAGGGGTTTCCGGGGAGCTGTTTTTT; CDR3aa: CASSLTRWTGVSGELFF; d_gene: TRBD1; len: 17; j_gene: TRBJ2-2; abundance: NA; v_gene: TRBV7-3
CDR3nt: TGTGCCAGCAGTTTCCAACGTCTCTCGTACGAGCAGTACTTC; CDR3aa: CASSFQRLSYEQYF; d_gene: NA; len: 14; j_gene: TRBJ2-7; abundance: NA; v_gene: TRBV27
CDR3nt: TGTGCCAGCAGCTCTATTAGGGGAAAGGATAACGTTAGGCCGGAGCTACAAGAGACCCAGTACTTC; CDR3aa: CASSSIRGKDNVRPELQETQYF; d_gene: NA; len: 22; j_gene: TRBJ2-5; abundance: NA; v_gene: TRBV28
CDR3nt: TGTGCCAGCAGCTCGGCCCTTGGGGGGTCCTACAATGAGCAGTTCTTC; CDR3aa: CASSSALGGSYNEQFF; d_gene: NA; len: 16; j_gene: TRBJ2-1; abundance: NA; v_gene: TRBV11-2
CDR3nt: TGCGCCAGCAGCTTGGTTGCTAGTCACTACGAGCAGTACTTC; CDR3aa: CASSLVASHYEQYF; d_gene: NA; len: 14; j_gene: TRBJ2-7; abundance: NA; v_gene: TRBV5-1
CDR3nt: TGTGCCAGCAGTCCGGGACTAGCGGGAACCTACGAGCAGTACTTC; CDR3aa: CASSPGLAGTYEQYF; d_gene: TRBD2; len: 15; j_gene: TRBJ2-7; abundance: NA; v_gene: TRBV28
CDR3nt: TGTGCCAGCAGCGTAGGACAGGGAGGGGAGTACCAAGAGACCCAGTACTTC; CDR3aa: CASSVGQGGEYQETQYF; d_gene: NA; len: 17; j_gene: TRBJ2-5; abundance: NA; v_gene: TRBV9
CDR3nt: TGTGCCAGCAGTCCACAGGGAGGCTATGGCTACACCTTC; CDR3aa: CASSPQGGYGYTF; d_gene: NA; len: 13; j_gene: TRBJ1-2; abundance: NA; v_gene: TRBV6-5
CDR3nt: TGTGCCAGCGGACTAGCGGGTAGTCCCTACAATGAGCAGTTCTTC; CDR3aa: CASGLAGSPYNEQFF; d_gene: TRBD2; len: 15; j_gene: TRBJ2-1; abundance: once; v_gene: TRBV6-5
CDR3nt: TGCGCCAGCAGCCAAGATCCCCTCGGGACACGCTCTGAAGCTTTCTTT; CDR3aa: CASSQDPLGTRSEAFF; d_gene: NA; len: 16; j_gene: TRBJ1-1; abundance: NA; v_gene: TRBV4-1
CDR3nt: TGTGCCAGCAGCTTAGTTAGCCATGAGCAGTTCTTC; CDR3aa: CASSLVSHEQFF; d_gene: NA; len: 12; j_gene: TRBJ2-1; abundance: NA; v_gene: TRBV7-2
CDR3nt: TGTGCCAGCAGCACTCGGGGGGAGTTCACAGATACGCAGTATTTT; CDR3aa: CASSTRGEFTDTQYF; d_gene: TRBD2; len: 15; j_gene: TRBJ2-3; abundance: NA; v_gene: TRBV13
CDR3nt: TGTGCCAGCAGTGAGTGGGAGTTTGGCAATGAGCAGTTCTTC; CDR3aa: CASSEWEFGNEQFF; d_gene: NA; len: 14; j_gene: TRBJ2-1; abundance: NA; v_gene: TRBV6-5
CDR3nt: TGCGCCAGCAGCCGAATACCGGGACAGGGGACCTACGAGCAGTACTTC; CDR3aa: CASSRIPGQGTYEQYF; d_gene: TRBD1; len: 16; j_gene: TRBJ2-7; abundance: once; v_gene: TRBV4-1
CDR3nt: TGTGCCAGCAGCTTCCTAGACCGGTACCAAGAGACCCAGTACTTC; CDR3aa: CASSFLDRYQETQYF; d_gene: NA; len: 15; j_gene: TRBJ2-5; abundance: NA; v_gene: TRBV5-7
CDR3nt: TGTGCCAGCAGCCATGGACAGGCGGCAGTAAACTCTGGGGCCAACGTCCTGACTTTC; CDR3aa: CASSHGQAAVNSGANVLTF; d_gene: TRBD1; len: 19; j_gene: TRBJ2-6; abundance: NA; v_gene: TRBV7-9
CDR3nt: TGTGCCAGCAGTGAAGCGCTAGAGCCCAATCAGCCCCAGCATTTT; CDR3aa: CASSEALEPNQPQHF; d_gene: NA; len: 15; j_gene: TRBJ1-5; abundance: NA; v_gene: TRBV2
CDR3nt: TGTGCCAGCAGTGAATTGGAGATTCATCAAGAGACCCAGTACTTC; CDR3aa: CASSELEIHQETQYF; d_gene: NA; len: 15; j_gene: TRBJ2-5; abundance: NA; v_gene: TRBV6-1
CDR3nt: TGTGCCAGCAGCTTAGCCCAGGGGGCTTACAATGAGCAGTTCTTC; CDR3aa: CASSLAQGAYNEQFF; d_gene: TRBD1; len: 15; j_gene: TRBJ2-1; abundance: NA; v_gene: TRBV7-9
CDR3nt: TGTGCCAGCAGCTCAGCCGACTACGAGCAGTACTTC; CDR3aa: CASSSADYEQYF; d_gene: NA; len: 12; j_gene: TRBJ2-7; abundance: NA; v_gene: TRBV7-9
CDR3nt: TGCAGCGTTGAAGATTCGAACACCGGGGAGCTGTTTTTT; CDR3aa: CSVEDSNTGELFF; d_gene: NA; len: 13; j_gene: TRBJ2-2; abundance: once; v_gene: TRBV29-1
CDR3nt: TGTGCCAGCAGTCAGGAGGAATTGGGGACAGATACGCAGTATTTT; CDR3aa: CASSQEELGTDTQYF; d_gene: NA; len: 15; j_gene: TRBJ2-3; abundance: NA; v_gene: TRBV6-5
CDR3nt: TGTGCCAGCAGCTTGGAGGGACTAGCGGGAGAAGAGACCCAGTACTTC; CDR3aa: CASSLEGLAGEETQYF; d_gene: TRBD2; len: 16; j_gene: TRBJ2-5; abundance: NA; v_gene: TRBV5-8